These 2 T cell receptor beta chains originate from one sample sequenced in a study of graft-versus-host responses after intestinal transplantation. Sequencing was performed with immunoSEQ multiplex PCR; in TCRdb, only in-frame clones are kept and a portion is missing. Of under 90,000 clones listed, around 87% were seen once; the top ten hold less than 4.5%. These receptors' targets are unknown. Sequenced here: unstimulated CD8+ T cells sorted from spleen or lymph node cells, sampled before transplant. These receptors all come from a human donor who was the organ donor for an intestinal transplant.

The chain has TRBV9 and TRBJ1-5; TRBD1 agrees at 9 bases. From germline, CDR1 is SGDLS and CDR2 YYNGEE. The J segment lost 8 bases and the V segment lost 2 bases, leaving 5 bases of the junction unmatched. This CDR3 spans 14 amino acids. The CDR3 nucleotides are TGTGCCAGCAGCGTTACAGGGGGCAGGGAGCCCCAGCATTTT. It is translated as CASSVTGGREPQHF.

This sequence joins TRBV9 and TRBJ1-3; the D gene is possibly TRBD1 (5 bases). This CDR3 comprises 16 residues. Trimming pared 4 bases from V and 4 bases from J, leaving 18 bases between. The germline gives CDR1 SGDLS, CDR2 YYNGEE. The CDR3 nucleotides read TGTGCCAGCAGCTTCCAGGGACTCATTTCCGGAAACACCATATATTTT. Translation: CASSFQGLISGNTIYF. The whole variable domain, remainder taken from reference TRBV9 and TRBJ1-3, is DSGVTQTPKHLITATGQRVTLRCSPRSGDLSVYWYQQSLDQGLQFLIQYYNGEERAKGNILERFSAQQFPDLHSELNLSSLELGDSALYFCASSFQGLISGNTIYFGEGSWLTVV.